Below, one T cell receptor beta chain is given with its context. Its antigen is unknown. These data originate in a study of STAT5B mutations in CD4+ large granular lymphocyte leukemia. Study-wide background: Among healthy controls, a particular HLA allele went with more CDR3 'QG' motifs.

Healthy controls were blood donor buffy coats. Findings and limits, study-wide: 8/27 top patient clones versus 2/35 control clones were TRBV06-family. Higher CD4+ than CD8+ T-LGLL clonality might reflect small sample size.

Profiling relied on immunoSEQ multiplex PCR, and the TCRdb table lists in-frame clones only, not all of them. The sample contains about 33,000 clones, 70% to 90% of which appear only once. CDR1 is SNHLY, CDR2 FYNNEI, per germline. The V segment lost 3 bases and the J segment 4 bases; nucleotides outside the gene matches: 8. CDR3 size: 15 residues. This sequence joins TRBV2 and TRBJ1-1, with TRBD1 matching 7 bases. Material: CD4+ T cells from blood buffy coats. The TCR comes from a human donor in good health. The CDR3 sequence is CASSEEGRGSTEAFF. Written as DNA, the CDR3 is TGTGCCAGCAGTGAGGAGGGCAGGGGGTCCACTGAAGCTTTCTTT.